The clone carrying this TCR beta chain was seen at least ten times. The antigen remains undetermined. V gave up 1 base and J gave up 4 bases, with 10 bases separating them. The CDR3 has 14 residues. This entry comes from a study of blood T cells in healthy people across ages. General study findings and limits: A strong correlation was found between TCR beta diversity and the percentage of naive T cells.

Isolation per sample recovered at least 6.5 million PBMCs. Using a J-beta primer mix together with a sample-barcoded 5' primer, a second PCR was run for about 6 to 12 cycles. Using its own MiXCR run on the 5' RACE reads, TCRdb lists one record per CDR3 protein. The sample includes about 810,000 distinct CDR3 sequences, roughly 34% seen only once; the top ten take 10% to 15%. The V gene is TRBV12-3 or TRBV12-4, the J gene TRBJ2-5, with unresolved D. The sample was blood. This sequence originates from a man between 18 and 35 years old in good health. The CDR3 here is CASSLEQRGETQYF. Written as DNA, the CDR3 is TGTGCCAGCAGTTTAGAACAAAGAGGAGAGACCCAGTACTTC.